This TCR beta chain is drawn from a study of T-cell memory formation after mild COVID-19. The CDR3 runs 11 residues. Germline V gene lookup returns CDR1 MNHEY and CDR2 SVGAGI. Overall study findings and caveats: Among contracting clones, CD4+ were mainly CM/EM and CD8+ enriched in EMRA.

This clonotype turned up a few times. The antigen is not known. The junction differs from germline at one of its ends, possibly a read error. TCRdb analysed the 5' RACE reads with MiXCR anew, one entry per CDR3 protein. This sample yields 390,000 or so distinct CDR3 sequences, of which roughly 15% are seen a single time; roughly 21% belongs to the top ten. V usage is TRBV6-5 and J usage is TRBJ2-7; D ambiguous. The sequenced sample was PBMCs or a T cell subset sorted from them (not recorded which). The receptor's source is a man aged 18-30 years who had mild COVID-19 (a few samples of this study predate the infection). Cell type and time point are not known. CDR3 bases: TGTGCCAGCAGGGTGGCGGACGATCAGTACTTC. It is translated as CASRVADDQYF.